The 12 T cell receptor beta chains below come from one sample, sequenced in a study of blood T cell repertoires in COVID-19. The table came from immunoSEQ multiplex PCR; TCRdb's copy has only in-frame clones and leaves some out. Of around 100,000 clones listed, around 87% were seen once; the top ten hold 7.4%. Input material: peripheral blood. These receptors were obtained from a human donor with acute or convalescent COVID-19. The donor label of this sample is uncertain.

V is TRBV5-4 and J is TRBJ2-1; 9 bases align to TRBD1. Looked up from germline, CDR1 is SGHNT and CDR2 is YYREEE (reference sequence). V lost 1 base to trimming and J lost 9 bases; unmatched junction nucleotides: 2. The CDR3 runs to 13 residues. CDR3 region: CASSLTGGSEQFF. DNA for the CDR3: TGTGCCAGCAGCTTGACAGGGGGCAGTGAGCAGTTCTTC.

This sequence joins TRBV4-1 and TRBJ2-5; D is possibly TRBD2 (6 bases). Germline V gives CDR1 MGHRA, CDR2 YSYEKL. V lost 4 bases to trimming and J lost 3 bases, with 15 bases between them. The CDR3 spans 15 residues. CDR3 in amino acids: CASSLNLPGEETQYF. CDR3 coding DNA: TGCGCCAGCAGCCTAAACCTACCGGGGGAAGAGACCCAGTACTTC.

The chain carries TRBV18 and TRBJ1-4, with 10 bases identical to TRBD1. CDR3 size: 16 residues. With V trimmed by 6 bases and J by 3 bases, 7 bases remained unmatched. CDR1 is KGHSH and CDR2 is LQKENI in the germline V gene. The CDR3 nucleotides are TGTGCCAGCTCGCTGGGACAGGGGTTATCTAATGAAAAACTGTTTTTT. The encoded protein is CASSLGQGLSNEKLFF. Together with reference TRBV18 and TRBJ1-4, the CDR3 gives the full variable domain: NAGVMQNPRHLVRRRGQEARLRCSPMKGHSHVYWYRQLPEEGLKFMVYLQKENIIDESGMPKERFSAEFPKEGPSILRIQQVVRGDSAAYFCASSLGQGLSNEKLFFGSGTQLSVL.

V usage is TRBV7-8 and J usage is TRBJ2-7; TRBD1 matches at 11 bases. CDR1 is SGHVS, CDR2 FQNEAQ, per germline. V shed 2 bases, J shed 3 bases, and the junction held 3 bases outside the gene matches. This CDR3 spans 15 amino acids. CDR3: CASSLWDRGVYEQYF. CDR3 coding DNA: TGTGCCAGCAGCTTATGGGACAGGGGGGTCTACGAGCAGTACTTC.

The rearrangement links TRBV6-5 to TRBJ2-7; 8 bases are a match to TRBD1. The CDR3 spans 14 residues. With V trimmed by 6 bases and J by 3 bases, 7 bases remained unmatched. In germline, CDR1 is MNHEY, CDR2 SVGAGI. The CDR3 spells CASSSGTGHYEQYF. CDR3 sequence (DNA): TGTGCCAGCAGCTCCGGGACAGGCCACTACGAGCAGTACTTC.

As DNA, the CDR3 is TGTGCTAGTGGTTCGCCAAAGGGACCGAAGGCGCGGGATTGGTGTGGAAACACCATATATTTT. Translation gives CASGSPKGPKARDWCGNTIYF. The chain links TRBV12-5 to TRBJ1-3, with a possible D match to TRBD1 (5 bases). Germline CDR1 is LGHNT and CDR2 is FRNRAP. The CDR3 is made up of 21 amino acids. The ends were cut back, 4 bases at V and 3 bases at J, with 31 bases in the middle.

The chain links TRBV4-3 to TRBJ2-7; TRBD2 might be the D (7 bases). Deletions cut 0 bases from V and 2 bases from J, with 11 bases between. This CDR3 has 15 amino acids. CDR1 LGHNA and CDR2 YSLEER come from the germline V gene. The CDR3 here is CASSQDTGGPYEQYF. CDR3 in DNA: TGCGCCAGCAGCCAAGACACGGGGGGCCCCTACGAGCAGTACTTC.

The chain recombines TRBV3-1 (or the pseudogene TRBV3-2) with TRBJ1-4; the D gene is possibly TRBD1 (5 bases). Germline V gene sequence: CDR1 LGHDT, CDR2 YNNKEL (reference sequence). The V and J ends lost 4 bases and 8 bases respectively, with 14 bases between them. The CDR3 is 14 residues long. The CDR3 here is CASSLTVRAEKLFF. Written as DNA, the CDR3 is TGTGCCAGCAGCCTGACAGTAAGAGCGGAAAAACTGTTTTTT.

The J gene is TRBJ1-1, the V gene TRBV18; D possibly corresponds to TRBD1 (5 bases). In germline, CDR1 is KGHSH, CDR2 LQKENI. The CDR3 extends over 15 amino acids. The V gene lost 0 bases and the J gene lost 1 base, with 9 bases spanning the gap. This CDR3 is CASSPPGGSNTEAFF. CDR3 DNA: TGTGCCAGCTCACCACCGGGGGGGTCGAACACTGAAGCTTTCTTT.

V and J are TRBV5-6 and TRBJ2-5, with 9 nucleotides matching TRBD2. V shed 4 bases, J shed 2 bases, and the junction held 18 bases outside the gene matches. The germline gives CDR1 SGHDT, CDR2 YYEEEE. This CDR3 contains 19 residues. The DNA for the CDR3 is TGTGCCAGCAGCACTCTGGCGGGGGGGCGGACCTGGTGGCAAGAGACCCAGTACTTC. Its translation is CASSTLAGGRTWWQETQYF.

This chain joins TRBV5-5 and TRBJ1-2; D unresolved. Trimming took off 0 bases at V and 0 bases at J, with 12 bases between the two ends. The CDR3 consists of 16 residues. The germline CDR1 and CDR2 sequences are SGHKS and YYEKEE (reference sequence). The CDR3 reads CASSLDPPSANYGYTF. The CDR3 nucleotides are TGTGCCAGCAGCTTGGATCCCCCGTCGGCTAACTATGGCTACACCTTC.

The sample holds one count of this clone. J is TRBJ1-2 and V is TRBV29-1; 8 bases align to TRBD1. V lost 6 bases to trimming and J lost 7 bases; unmatched junction nucleotides: 10. The CDR3 runs to 13 residues. Per germline, CDR1 SQVTM and CDR2 ANQGSEA. CDR3 residues: CSVVDRALFGYTF. CDR3 in DNA: TGCAGCGTCGTGGACAGGGCTCTCTTTGGCTACACCTTC.